At least ten counts were recorded for the clone carrying this T cell receptor (beta chain). Its antigen is undetermined. Per germline, CDR1 SGHAT and CDR2 FQNNGV. CDR3 length: 16 amino acids. V gave up 5 bases and J gave up 3 bases; unmatched junction bases: 12. The data derive from a study of T cells in Graves' hyperthyroidism and ophthalmopathy. Overall study findings and caveats: Stable hyperthyroidism and ophthalmopathy were separated using 13 V-J signatures.

Amplified TCR beta CDR3 regions derived from RNA transcripts. The HTBI set primed first-round TCR CDR3 RT-PCR. Via MiXCR, TCRdb re-called the multiplex PCR reads, giving one row per CDR3 protein. Here the sample spans 550,000 to 600,000 distinct CDR3 sequences, under 60% being singletons. Sequenced sample: peripheral blood or thyroid tissue (not recorded which). The sequence was collected from an adult woman with Graves' disease, either hyperthyroidism or ophthalmopathy (not recorded which). The chain joins TRBV11-2 to TRBJ2-7; TRBD1 aligns across 8 bases. The CDR3 loop reads CASSRIRQGRDYEQYF. CDR3 nucleotides: TGTGCCAGCAGCCGAATCAGACAGGGGAGAGACTACGAGCAGTACTTC.